The sequence of this T cell receptor (beta chain) was determined in a study of blood T cells in healthy people across ages. V was pared by 5 bases and J by 1 base, with 9 bases between. The CDR3 is 13 residues long. CDR1 and CDR2 from the germline V gene are DFQATT and SNEGSKA (reference sequence). Findings of the study overall: With naive T cell percentage, TCR beta diversity showed a strong correlation.

Concerning this clonotype: Its antigen is not known.

Total RNA amounts of at least 5 micrograms were extracted per sample. For the second PCR, which ran for about 7 to 12 cycles, a sample-barcoded 5' primer and a J-beta primer mix were used. Each cDNA molecule carried a tag from a template-switch adaptor that contained 12 random nucleotides. Each CDR3 protein gets one entry after TCRdb re-called the 5' RACE reads with MiXCR. This sample has about 640,000 distinct CDR3 sequences, with about 30% found just once. Specimen: blood. The chain uses TRBV20-1 and TRBJ2-1; a possible D gene is TRBD2 (5 bases). This receptor was obtained from a woman aged 80 or over in good health. The CDR3 loop is CSAGGGSYNEQFF. The CDR3 DNA reads as TGCAGTGCTGGAGGCGGATCCTACAATGAGCAGTTCTTC.